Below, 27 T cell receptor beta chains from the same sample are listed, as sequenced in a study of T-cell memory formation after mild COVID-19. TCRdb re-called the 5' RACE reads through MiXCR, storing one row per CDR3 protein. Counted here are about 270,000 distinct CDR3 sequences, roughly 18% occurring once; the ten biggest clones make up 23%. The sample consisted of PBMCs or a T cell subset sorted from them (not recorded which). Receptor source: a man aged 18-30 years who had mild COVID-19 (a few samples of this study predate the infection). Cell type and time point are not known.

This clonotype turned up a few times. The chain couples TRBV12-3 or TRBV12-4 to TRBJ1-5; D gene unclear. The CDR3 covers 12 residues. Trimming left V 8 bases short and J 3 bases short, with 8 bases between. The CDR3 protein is CASGSDNQPQHF. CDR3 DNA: TGTGCCAGCGGCTCAGACAATCAGCCCCAGCATTTT.

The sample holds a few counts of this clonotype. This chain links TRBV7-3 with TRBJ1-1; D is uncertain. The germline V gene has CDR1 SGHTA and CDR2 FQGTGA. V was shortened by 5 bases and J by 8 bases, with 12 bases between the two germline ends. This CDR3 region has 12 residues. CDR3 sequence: CASSPPFGEAFF. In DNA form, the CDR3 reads TGTGCCAGCAGCCCCCCCTTCGGGGAAGCTTTCTTT. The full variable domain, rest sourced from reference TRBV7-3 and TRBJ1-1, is GAGVSQTPSNKVTEKGKYVELRCDPISGHTALYWYRQSLGQGPEFLIYFQGTGAADDSGLPNDRFFAVRPEGSVSTLKIQRTERGDSAVYLCASSPPFGEAFFGQGTRLTVV.

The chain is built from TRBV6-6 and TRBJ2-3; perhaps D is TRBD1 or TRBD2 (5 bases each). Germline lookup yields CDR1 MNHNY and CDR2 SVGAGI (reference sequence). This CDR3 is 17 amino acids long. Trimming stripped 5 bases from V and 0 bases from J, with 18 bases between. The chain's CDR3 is CASSDAPGRSSTDTQYF. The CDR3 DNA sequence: TGTGCCAGCAGTGACGCCCCGGGACGATCTAGCACAGATACGCAGTATTTT.

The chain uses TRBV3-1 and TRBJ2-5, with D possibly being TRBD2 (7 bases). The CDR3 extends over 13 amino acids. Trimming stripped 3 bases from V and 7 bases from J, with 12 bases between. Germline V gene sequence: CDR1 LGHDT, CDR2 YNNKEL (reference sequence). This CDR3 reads CASSHGGPGTQYF. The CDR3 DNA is TGTGCCAGCAGCCACGGGGGGCCGGGGACCCAGTACTTC.

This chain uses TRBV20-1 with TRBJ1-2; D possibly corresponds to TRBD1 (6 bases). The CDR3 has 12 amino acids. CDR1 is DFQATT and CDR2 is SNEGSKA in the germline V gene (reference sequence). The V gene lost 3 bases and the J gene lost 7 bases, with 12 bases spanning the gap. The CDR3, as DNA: TGCAGTGCTAGTCAGGGGAGCTCTGGCTACACCTTC. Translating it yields CSASQGSSGYTF.

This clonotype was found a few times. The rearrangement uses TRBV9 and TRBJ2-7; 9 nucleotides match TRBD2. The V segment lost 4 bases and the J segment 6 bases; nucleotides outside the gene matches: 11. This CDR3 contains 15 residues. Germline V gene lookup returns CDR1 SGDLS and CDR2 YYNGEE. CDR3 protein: CASSPGAGGPFEQYV. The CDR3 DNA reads TGTGCCAGCAGCCCCGGGGCGGGGGGGCCGTTCGAGCAGTACGTC.

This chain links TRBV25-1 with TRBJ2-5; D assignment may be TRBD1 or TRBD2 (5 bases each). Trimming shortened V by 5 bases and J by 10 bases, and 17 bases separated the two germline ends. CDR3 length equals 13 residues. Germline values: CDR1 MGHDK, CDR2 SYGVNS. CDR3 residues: CASSRRGLLGQYF. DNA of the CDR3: TGTGCCAGCAGTCGACGGGGCCTTTTGGGCCAGTACTTC.

CDR3 amino acids: CASSNRSSYNEQFF. CDR3 DNA: TGCGCCAGCAGCAACCGTAGCTCCTACAATGAGCAGTTCTTC. The chain carries TRBV5-1 and TRBJ2-1; no firm D call. The V and J ends lost 4 bases and 0 bases respectively, with 8 bases between them. The germline gives CDR1 SGHRS, CDR2 YFSETQ. The CDR3 consists of 14 residues.

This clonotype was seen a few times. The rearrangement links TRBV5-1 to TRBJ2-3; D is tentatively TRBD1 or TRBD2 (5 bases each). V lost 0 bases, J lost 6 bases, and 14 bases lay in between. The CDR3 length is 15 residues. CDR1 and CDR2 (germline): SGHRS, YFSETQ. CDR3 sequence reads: CASSLAWGPKDTQYF. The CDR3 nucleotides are TGCGCCAGCAGCTTGGCATGGGGACCCAAGGATACGCAGTATTTT.

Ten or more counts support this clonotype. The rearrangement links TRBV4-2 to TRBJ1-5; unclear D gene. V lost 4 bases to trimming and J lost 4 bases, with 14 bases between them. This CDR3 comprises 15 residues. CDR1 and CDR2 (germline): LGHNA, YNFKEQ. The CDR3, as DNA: TGTGCCAGCAGCCGGATAGACGGCCCAAATCAGCCCCAGCATTTT. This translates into CASSRIDGPNQPQHF.

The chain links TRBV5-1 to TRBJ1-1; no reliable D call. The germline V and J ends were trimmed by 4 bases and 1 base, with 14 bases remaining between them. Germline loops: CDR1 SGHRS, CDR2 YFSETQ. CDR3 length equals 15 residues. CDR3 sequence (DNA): TGCGCCAGCAGCATGGCGGGTGGGAGGAACACTGAAGCTTTCTTT. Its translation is CASSMAGGRNTEAFF.

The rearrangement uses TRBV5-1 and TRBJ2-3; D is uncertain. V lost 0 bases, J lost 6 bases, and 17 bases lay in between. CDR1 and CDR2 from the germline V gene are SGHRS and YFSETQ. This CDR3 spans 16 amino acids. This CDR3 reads CASSLAIFTQADTQYF. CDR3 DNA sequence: TGCGCCAGCAGCTTGGCCATTTTCACTCAGGCTGATACGCAGTATTTT.

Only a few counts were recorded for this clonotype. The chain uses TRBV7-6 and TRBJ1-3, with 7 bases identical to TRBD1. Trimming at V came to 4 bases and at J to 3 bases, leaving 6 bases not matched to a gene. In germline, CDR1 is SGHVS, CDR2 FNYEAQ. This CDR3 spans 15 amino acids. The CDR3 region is CASSYGTEGGNTIYF. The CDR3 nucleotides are TGTGCCAGCAGCTATGGGACAGAGGGTGGAAACACCATATATTTT.

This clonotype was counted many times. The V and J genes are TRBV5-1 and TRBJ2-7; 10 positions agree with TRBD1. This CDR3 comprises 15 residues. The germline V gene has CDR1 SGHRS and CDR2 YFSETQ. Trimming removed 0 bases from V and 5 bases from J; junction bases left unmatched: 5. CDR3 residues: CASSLEGQGSDEQYF. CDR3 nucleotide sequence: TGCGCCAGCAGCTTGGAGGGACAGGGGAGTGACGAGCAGTACTTC.

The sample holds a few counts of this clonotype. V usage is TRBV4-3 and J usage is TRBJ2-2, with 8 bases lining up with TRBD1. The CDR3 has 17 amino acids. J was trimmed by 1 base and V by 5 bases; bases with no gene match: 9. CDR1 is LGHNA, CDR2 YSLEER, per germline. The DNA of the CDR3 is TGCGCCAGCAGCTCCCTTACTGGGACAGGGAACACCGGGGAGCTGTTTTTT. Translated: CASSSLTGTGNTGELFF.

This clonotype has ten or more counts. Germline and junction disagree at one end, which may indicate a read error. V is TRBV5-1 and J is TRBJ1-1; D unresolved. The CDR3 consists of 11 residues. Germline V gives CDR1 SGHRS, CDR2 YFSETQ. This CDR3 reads CASSMNTEAFF. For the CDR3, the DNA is TGTGCCAGCAGCATGAACACTGAAGCTTTCTTT.

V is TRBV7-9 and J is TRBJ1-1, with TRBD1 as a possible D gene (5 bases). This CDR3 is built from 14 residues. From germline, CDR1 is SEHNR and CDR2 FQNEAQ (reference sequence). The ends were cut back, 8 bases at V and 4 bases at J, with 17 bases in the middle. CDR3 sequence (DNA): TGTGCCAGCCGACCTCCGGGGGGGGTCACTGAAGCTTTCTTT. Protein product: CASRPPGGVTEAFF.

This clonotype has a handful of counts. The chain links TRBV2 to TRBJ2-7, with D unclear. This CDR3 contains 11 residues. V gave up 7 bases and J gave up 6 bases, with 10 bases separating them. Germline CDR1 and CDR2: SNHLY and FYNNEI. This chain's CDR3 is CASTPLGEQYF. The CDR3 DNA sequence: TGTGCCAGCACCCCTCTGGGCGAGCAGTACTTC.

The DNA of the CDR3 is TGTGCCAGCAGCCAATTTGTAGGCGGGGAAGAGACCCAGTACTTC. It yields the protein CASSQFVGGEETQYF. V gene TRBV3-1 combines with J gene TRBJ2-5; D is perhaps TRBD2 (6 bases). V was shortened by 2 bases and J by 3 bases, with 13 bases between the two germline ends. CDR3 length equals 15 residues. Germline V lookup: CDR1 LGHDT, CDR2 YNNKEL (reference sequence).

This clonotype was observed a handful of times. The CDR3 DNA reads TGTGCCAGCAGCACGACCGTGGCGGAAGCTTTCTTT. This gives the protein CASSTTVAEAFF. The chain is built from TRBV7-9 and TRBJ1-1; D remains ambiguous. Germline-derived CDR1 and CDR2 are SEHNR and FQNEAQ (reference sequence). Trimming left V 5 bases short and J 8 bases short, with 12 bases between. The CDR3 runs to 12 residues.

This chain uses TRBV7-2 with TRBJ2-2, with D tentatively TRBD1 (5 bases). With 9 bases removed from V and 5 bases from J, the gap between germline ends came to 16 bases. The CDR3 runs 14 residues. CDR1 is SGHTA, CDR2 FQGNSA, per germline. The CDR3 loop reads CASSAGFRTGELFF. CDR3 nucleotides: TGTGCCAGTAGTGCAGGGTTTCGGACCGGGGAGCTGTTTTTT.

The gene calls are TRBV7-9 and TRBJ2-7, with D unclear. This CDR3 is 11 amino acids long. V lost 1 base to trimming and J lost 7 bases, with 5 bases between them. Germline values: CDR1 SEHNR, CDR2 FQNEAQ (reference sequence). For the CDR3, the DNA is TGTGCCAGCAGCTTAGGACCAGAGCAGTACGTC. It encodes CASSLGPEQYV.

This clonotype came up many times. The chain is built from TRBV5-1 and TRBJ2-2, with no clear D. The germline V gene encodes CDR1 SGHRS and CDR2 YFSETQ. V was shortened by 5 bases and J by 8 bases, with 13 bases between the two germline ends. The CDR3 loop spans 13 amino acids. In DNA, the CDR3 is TGCGCCAGCAGACCCAAACCGACGGGGGAGCTGTTTTTT. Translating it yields CASRPKPTGELFF.

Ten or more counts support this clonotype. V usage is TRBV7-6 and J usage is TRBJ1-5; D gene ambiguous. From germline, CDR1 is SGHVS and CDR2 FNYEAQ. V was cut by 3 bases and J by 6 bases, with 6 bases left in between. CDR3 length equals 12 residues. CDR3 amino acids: CASSLAGQPQHF. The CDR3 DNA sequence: TGTGCCAGCAGCTTGGCGGGTCAGCCCCAGCATTTT.

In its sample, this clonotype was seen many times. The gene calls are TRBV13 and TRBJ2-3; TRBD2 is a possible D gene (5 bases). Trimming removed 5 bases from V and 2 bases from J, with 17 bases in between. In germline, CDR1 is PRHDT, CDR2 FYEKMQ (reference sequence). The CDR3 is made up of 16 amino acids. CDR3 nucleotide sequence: TGTGCCAGCAGCCCCCTCCGGGAAACCACCACAGATACGCAGTATTTT. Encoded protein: CASSPLRETTTDTQYF.

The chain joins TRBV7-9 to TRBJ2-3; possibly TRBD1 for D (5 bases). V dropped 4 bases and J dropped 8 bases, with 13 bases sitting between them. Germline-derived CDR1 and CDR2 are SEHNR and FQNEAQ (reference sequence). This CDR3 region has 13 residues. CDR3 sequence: CASSSTQGSTQYF. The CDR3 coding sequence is TGTGCCAGCAGCTCGACGCAGGGATCTACGCAGTATTTT.

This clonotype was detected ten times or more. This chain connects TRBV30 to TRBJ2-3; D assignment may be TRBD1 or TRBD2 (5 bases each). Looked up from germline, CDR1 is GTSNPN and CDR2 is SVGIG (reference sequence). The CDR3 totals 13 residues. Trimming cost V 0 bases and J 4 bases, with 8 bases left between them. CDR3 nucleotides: TGTGCCTGGAGTGTTTTGGGGGCAGATACGCAGTATTTT. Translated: CAWSVLGADTQYF.